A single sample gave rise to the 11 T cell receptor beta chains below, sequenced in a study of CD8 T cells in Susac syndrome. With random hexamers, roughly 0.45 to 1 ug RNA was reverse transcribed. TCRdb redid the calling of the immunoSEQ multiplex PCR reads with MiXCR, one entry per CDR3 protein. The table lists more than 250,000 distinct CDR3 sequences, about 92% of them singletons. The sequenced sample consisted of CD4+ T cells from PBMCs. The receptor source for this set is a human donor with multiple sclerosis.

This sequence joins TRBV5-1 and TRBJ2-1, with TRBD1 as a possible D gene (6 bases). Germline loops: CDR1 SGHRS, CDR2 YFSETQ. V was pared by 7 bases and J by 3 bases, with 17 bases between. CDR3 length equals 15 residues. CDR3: CASFKGGVGYNEQFF. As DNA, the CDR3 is TGCGCCAGCTTCAAAGGGGGAGTTGGCTACAATGAGCAGTTCTTC. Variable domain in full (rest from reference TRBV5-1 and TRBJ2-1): KAGVTQTPRYLIKTRGQQVTLSCSPISGHRSVSWYQQTPGQGLQFLFEYFSETQRNKGNFPGRFSGRQFSNSRSEMNVSTLELGDSALYLCASFKGGVGYNEQFFGPGTRLTVL.

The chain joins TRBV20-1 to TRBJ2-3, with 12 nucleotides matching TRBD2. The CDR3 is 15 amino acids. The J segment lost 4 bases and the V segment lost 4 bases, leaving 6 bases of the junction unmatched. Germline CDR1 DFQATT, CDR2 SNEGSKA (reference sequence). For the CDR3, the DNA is TGCAGTGCTATCCGACTAGCGGGAGTGGCAGATACGCAGTATTTT. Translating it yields CSAIRLAGVADTQYF.

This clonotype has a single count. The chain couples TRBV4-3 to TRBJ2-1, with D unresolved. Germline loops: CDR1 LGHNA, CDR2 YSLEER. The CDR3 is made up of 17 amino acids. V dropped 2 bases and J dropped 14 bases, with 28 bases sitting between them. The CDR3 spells CASSQSTMGNSWGQKFF. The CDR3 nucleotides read TGCGCCAGCAGCCAATCTACAATGGGTAATTCTTGGGGTCAAAAGTTCTTC.

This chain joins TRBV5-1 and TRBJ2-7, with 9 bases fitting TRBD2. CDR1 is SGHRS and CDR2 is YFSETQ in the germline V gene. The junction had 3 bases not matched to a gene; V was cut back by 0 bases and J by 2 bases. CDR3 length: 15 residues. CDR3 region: CASSLGLAETYEQYF. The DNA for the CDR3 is TGCGCCAGCAGCTTGGGACTAGCGGAAACCTACGAGCAGTACTTC. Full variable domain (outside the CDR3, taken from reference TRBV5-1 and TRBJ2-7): KAGVTQTPRYLIKTRGQQVTLSCSPISGHRSVSWYQQTPGQGLQFLFEYFSETQRNKGNFPGRFSGRQFSNSRSEMNVSTLELGDSALYLCASSLGLAETYEQYFGPGTRLTVT.

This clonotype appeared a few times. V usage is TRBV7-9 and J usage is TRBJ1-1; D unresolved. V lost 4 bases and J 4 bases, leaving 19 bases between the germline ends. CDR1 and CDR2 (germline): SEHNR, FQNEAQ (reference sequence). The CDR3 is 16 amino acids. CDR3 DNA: TGTGCCAGCAGCTCCTCTGATACTATTCCTTCCACTGAAGCTTTCTTT. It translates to CASSSSDTIPSTEAFF.

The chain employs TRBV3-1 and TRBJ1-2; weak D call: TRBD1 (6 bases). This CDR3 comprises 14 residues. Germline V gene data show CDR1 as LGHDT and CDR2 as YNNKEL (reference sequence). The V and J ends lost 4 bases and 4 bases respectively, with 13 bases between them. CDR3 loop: CASSLPGHRYGYTF. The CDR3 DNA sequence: TGTGCCAGCAGCCTCCCGGGACACCGCTATGGCTACACCTTC.

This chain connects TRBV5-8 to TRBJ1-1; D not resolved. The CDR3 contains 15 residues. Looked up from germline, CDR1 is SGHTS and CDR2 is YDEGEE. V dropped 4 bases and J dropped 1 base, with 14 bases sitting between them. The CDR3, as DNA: TGTGCCAGCAGCCTTGGGGAGAGCGAGAACACTGAAGCTTTCTTT. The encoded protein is CASSLGESENTEAFF.

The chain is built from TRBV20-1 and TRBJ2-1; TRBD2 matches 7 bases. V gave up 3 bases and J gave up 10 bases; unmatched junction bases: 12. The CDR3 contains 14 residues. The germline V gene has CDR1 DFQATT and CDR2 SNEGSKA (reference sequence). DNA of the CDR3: TGCAGTGCTAGGGTTGCGGGGAGGGGCGAGGAGCAGTTCTTC. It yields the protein CSARVAGRGEEQFF.

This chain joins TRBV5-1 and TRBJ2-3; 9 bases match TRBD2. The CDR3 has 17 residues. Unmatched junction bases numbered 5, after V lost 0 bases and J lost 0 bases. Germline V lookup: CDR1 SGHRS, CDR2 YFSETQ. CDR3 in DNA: TGCGCCAGCAGCTTGGCCGCGGGGGGGCCTAGCACAGATACGCAGTATTTT. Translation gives CASSLAAGGPSTDTQYF.

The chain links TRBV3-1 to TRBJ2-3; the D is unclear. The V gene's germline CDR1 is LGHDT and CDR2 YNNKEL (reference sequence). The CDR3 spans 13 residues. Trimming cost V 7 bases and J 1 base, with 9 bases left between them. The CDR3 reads CASTVQGTDTQYF. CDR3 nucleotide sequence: TGTGCCAGCACCGTGCAGGGCACAGATACGCAGTATTTT.

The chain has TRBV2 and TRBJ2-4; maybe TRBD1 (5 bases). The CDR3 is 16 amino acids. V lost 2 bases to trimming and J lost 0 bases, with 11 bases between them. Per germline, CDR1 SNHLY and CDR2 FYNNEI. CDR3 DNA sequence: TGTGCCAGCAGTGAAAGGGGCCAGCTAGCCAAAAACATTCAGTACTTC. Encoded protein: CASSERGQLAKNIQYF.